This passage covers 22 T cell receptor beta chains from one sample sequenced in a study of blood T cell repertoires in COVID-19. The method was immunoSEQ multiplex PCR; TCRdb's version includes in-frame clones alone and lacks a portion of them. The sample lists 75,000 to 100,000 clones, approximately 91% seen once, with about 7.3% in the top ten. Sequenced input: peripheral blood. These receptors were taken from a man in his sixties or seventies with acute or convalescent COVID-19.

The J gene is TRBJ2-3, the V gene TRBV5-4; 9 bases map to TRBD2. Germline lookup yields CDR1 SGHNT and CDR2 YYREEE (reference sequence). The CDR3 totals 16 residues. The V and J ends lost 2 bases and 1 base, in that order; junction bases with no gene match: 5. As DNA, the CDR3 is TGTGCCAGCAGCTTAGGTGCGGGGGGGGGCACAGATACGCAGTATTTT. This translates into CASSLGAGGGTDTQYF. Combining the CDR3 with reference TRBV5-4 and TRBJ2-3 gives the whole variable domain ETGVTQSPTHLIKTRGQQVTLRCSSQSGHNTVSWYQQALGQGPQFIFQYYREEENGRGNFPPRFSGLQFPNYSSELNVNALELDDSALYLCASSLGAGGGTDTQYFGPGTRLTVL.

The chain uses TRBV6-6 and TRBJ2-7; 9 positions match TRBD1. The CDR3 runs 14 residues. After removal of 5 bases from V and 3 bases from J, the junction contained 5 bases not matched to a gene. CDR1 MNHNY and CDR2 SVGAGI come from the germline V gene (reference sequence). For the CDR3, the DNA is TGTGCCAGCAGTCTGACAGGGGGGGGCTACGAGCAGTACTTC. It is translated as CASSLTGGGYEQYF.

This clone was observed a few times. The V call is TRBV10-1, the J call TRBJ2-7; 11 nucleotides line up with TRBD1. The CDR3 runs to 16 residues. V lost 0 bases, J lost 3 bases, and 4 bases stayed unmatched. CDR1 and CDR2 from the germline V gene are WNHNN and SYGVQD (reference sequence). The CDR3 loop reads CASSESGGQGVYEQYF. In nucleotides, the CDR3 is TGCGCCAGCAGTGAGTCGGGGGGACAGGGGGTCTACGAGCAGTACTTC.

The chain is built from TRBV10-2 and TRBJ1-4; possibly TRBD1 for D (6 bases). V was cut by 4 bases and J by 8 bases, with 14 bases left in between. Looked up from germline, CDR1 is WSHSY and CDR2 is SAAADI. The CDR3 consists of 14 residues. The CDR3: CASSARGILEKLFF. The DNA for the CDR3 is TGCGCCAGCAGTGCCAGGGGTATACTCGAAAAACTGTTTTTT.

The chain employs TRBV6-5 and TRBJ1-3, with D unresolved. The germline gives CDR1 MNHEY, CDR2 SVGAGI. With 0 bases removed from V and 7 bases from J, the gap between germline ends came to 13 bases. This CDR3 contains 15 residues. This chain's CDR3 is CASSYSHTTLNTIYF. CDR3 coding DNA: TGTGCCAGCAGTTACTCGCACACCACCCTGAACACCATATATTTT.

CDR3 loop: CASSVASRRETQYF. DNA of the CDR3: TGTGCCAGCAGCGTAGCCTCCAGGCGTGAGACCCAGTACTTC. The rearrangement links TRBV9 to TRBJ2-5; D unresolved. Germline CDR1 SGDLS, CDR2 YYNGEE. The CDR3 runs to 14 residues. Between the trimmed V and J ends, which lost 0 bases and 5 bases, there was a span of 11 bases.

The rearrangement links TRBV18 to TRBJ2-7; 7 bases align to TRBD2. The CDR3 has 13 amino acids. Germline V gene sequence: CDR1 KGHSH, CDR2 LQKENI. The ends lost 4 bases at V and 2 bases at J; junction bases unmatched: 2. The CDR3, as DNA: TGTGCCAGCTCACTTGGGACTACCTACGAGCAGTACTTC. Encoded protein: CASSLGTTYEQYF.

V usage is TRBV13 and J usage is TRBJ1-2; 9 positions match TRBD1. With V trimmed by 5 bases and J by 3 bases, 7 bases remained unmatched. Germline V lookup: CDR1 PRHDT, CDR2 FYEKMQ (reference sequence). The CDR3 runs to 15 residues. The CDR3 DNA reads TGTGCCAGCAGCCGAACAGGGGGCTCTGACTATGGCTACACCTTC. Translated, it gives CASSRTGGSDYGYTF. Full variable domain (rest looked up from reference TRBV13 and TRBJ1-2): AAGVIQSPRHLIKEKRETATLKCYPIPRHDTVYWYQQGPGQDPQFLISFYEKMQSDKGSIPDRFSAQQFSDYHSELNMSSLELGDSALYFCASSRTGGSDYGYTFGSGTRLTVV.

In DNA, the CDR3 is TGTGCCAGCACCCCGGGGGACCGGAACACTGAAGCTTTCTTT. Translated, it gives CASTPGDRNTEAFF. The V and J genes are TRBV9 and TRBJ1-1; D is possibly TRBD1 (5 bases). The CDR3 has 14 amino acids. V was cut by 6 bases and J by 1 base, with 13 bases left in between. Germline V gene data show CDR1 as SGDLS and CDR2 as YYNGEE.

V gene TRBV28 combines with J gene TRBJ2-1, with 12 bases lining up with TRBD2. Germline-derived CDR1 and CDR2 are MDHEN and SYDVKM. The length of the CDR3 is 15 residues. V gave up 5 bases and J gave up 4 bases; unmatched junction bases: 3. The CDR3 here is CASSPTSGGYNEQFF. In DNA, the CDR3 is TGTGCCAGCAGTCCGACTAGCGGGGGTTACAATGAGCAGTTCTTC. The variable domain in full, with the rest retrieved from reference TRBV28 and TRBJ2-1, is DVKVTQSSRYLVKRTGEKVFLECVQDMDHENMFWYRQDPGLGLRLIYFSYDVKMKEKGDIPEGYSVSREKKERFSLILESASTNQTSMYLCASSPTSGGYNEQFFGPGTRLTVL.

This clone came up a few times. V usage is TRBV5-1 and J usage is TRBJ2-3, with 9 bases identical to TRBD2. This CDR3 has 15 amino acids. V was clipped by 6 bases and J by 5 bases; unmatched bases: 10. Germline V CDR1 and CDR2: SGHRS, YFSETQ. The CDR3 coding sequence is TGCGCCAGCAAATTGGCGGGGGGGCCCGGAGATACGCAGTATTTT. This codes for CASKLAGGPGDTQYF.

The chain combines TRBV7-9 with TRBJ2-3; possibly TRBD1 for D (6 bases). Germline V lookup: CDR1 SEHNR, CDR2 FQNEAQ (reference sequence). With 2 bases removed from V and 1 base from J, the gap between germline ends came to 13 bases. CDR3 length equals 16 residues. The CDR3 DNA reads as TGTGCCAGCAGCTTAAACAGGGCGTTTGGCACAGATACGCAGTATTTT. The encoded protein is CASSLNRAFGTDTQYF.

The chain is built from TRBV4-3 and TRBJ1-6; no firm D call. CDR1 LGHNA and CDR2 YSLEER come from the germline V gene. With 1 base removed from V and 7 bases from J, the gap between germline ends came to 11 bases. The CDR3 is 15 residues long. This CDR3 reads CASSQGPRVNSPLHF. The CDR3 bases are TGCGCCAGCAGCCAAGGCCCGAGGGTAAATTCACCCCTCCACTTT.

The rearrangement joins TRBV21-1 to TRBJ1-2; the table's D call TRBD1 went unverified against the DNA. TRBV21-1 is marked as a pseudogene. CDR3 size: 13 residues. The CDR3 reads CASSISGTDGYTF. CDR3 coding DNA: TGTGCCAGCAGCATATCCGGGACAGATGGCTACACCTTC.

This sequence joins TRBV30 and TRBJ2-5; 7 bases are a match to TRBD2. Germline CDR1 reads GTSNPN; CDR2 reads SVGIG (reference sequence). Trimming cost V 0 bases and J 1 base; bases outside gene matches: 5. The CDR3 runs to 15 residues. The CDR3 DNA reads TGTGCCTGGAGTGTTGGGGGGGGACCCCAAGAGACCCAGTACTTC. Translated, it gives CAWSVGGGPQETQYF.

In its sample, this clone was seen a few times. This chain uses TRBV2 with TRBJ1-3; 7 nucleotides align to TRBD1. The J segment lost 9 bases and the V segment lost 6 bases, leaving 11 bases of the junction unmatched. The germline gives CDR1 SNHLY, CDR2 FYNNEI. CDR3 length: 14 amino acids. For the CDR3, the DNA is TGTGCCAGCAGCGCCGGGACAGCACACAGCACCATATATTTT. It codes for CASSAGTAHSTIYF.

V gene TRBV7-3 combines with J gene TRBJ1-1; no clear D gene. The CDR3 is made up of 13 amino acids. Per the germline V gene, CDR1 is SGHTA and CDR2 is FQGTGA. Trimming took off 3 bases at V and 1 base at J, with 6 bases between the two ends. DNA of the CDR3: TGTGCCAGCAGCTTGGGCCAGAACACTGAAGCTTTCTTT. It encodes CASSLGQNTEAFF.

The J gene is TRBJ2-1, the V gene TRBV5-6; 10 positions agree with TRBD2. The CDR3 is 16 residues long. Looked up from germline, CDR1 is SGHDT and CDR2 is YYEEEE. The V and J ends lost 3 bases and 4 bases, in that order; junction bases with no gene match: 7. The CDR3 DNA reads TGTGCCAGCAGCTGGGCCGGGACTAGCGATTACAATGAGCAGTTCTTC. Its translation: CASSWAGTSDYNEQFF. The full variable domain, with the rest looked up from reference TRBV5-6 and TRBJ2-1, is DAGVTQSPTHLIKTRGQQVTLRCSPKSGHDTVSWYQQALGQGPQFIFQYYEEEERQRGNFPDRFSGHQFPNYSSELNVNALLLGDSALYLCASSWAGTSDYNEQFFGPGTRLTVL.

This clone occurred once. The chain recombines TRBV18 with TRBJ1-2, with 7 positions matching TRBD1. This CDR3 region has 15 residues. In germline, CDR1 is KGHSH, CDR2 LQKENI. V lost 4 bases, J lost 0 bases, and 5 bases stayed unmatched. CDR3 DNA sequence: TGTGCCAGCTCACAAACAGGGGCGACTAACTATGGCTACACCTTC. This encodes CASSQTGATNYGYTF.

This chain connects TRBV28 to TRBJ1-2, with D perhaps TRBD1 (5 bases). Germline assignment: CDR1 MDHEN and CDR2 SYDVKM. This CDR3 is built from 14 residues. The V end lost 4 bases, the J end lost 3 bases, and 12 bases lay between the germline ends. The CDR3 loop reads CASSSNGGDYGYTF. DNA of the CDR3: TGTGCCAGCAGTTCCAACGGGGGTGACTATGGCTACACCTTC.

This clone was picked up a small number of times. V is TRBV3-1 (or the pseudogene TRBV3-2) and J is TRBJ1-6; tentatively, D is TRBD1 (6 bases). Germline-derived CDR1 and CDR2 are LGHDT and YNNKEL (reference sequence). The CDR3 loop spans 14 amino acids. Trimming stripped 1 base from V and 10 bases from J, with 11 bases between. The CDR3 sequence is CASSQAGEGSPLHF. The CDR3 nucleotides are TGTGCCAGCAGCCAAGCAGGGGAAGGATCACCCCTCCACTTT.

The genes are TRBV19 and TRBJ1-6; TRBD1 aligns across 8 bases. The CDR3 has 15 residues. V lost 5 bases, J lost 6 bases, and 6 bases stayed unmatched. Germline-derived CDR1 and CDR2 are LNHDA and SQIVND (reference sequence). The CDR3 reads CASSSGTGFNSPLHF. Here the CDR3 DNA reads TGTGCCAGTAGTTCCGGGACAGGCTTTAATTCACCCCTCCACTTT.